The present TCR beta chain was sequenced within a study of T cell responses to AZD1222 COVID-19 vaccine. Assay: immunoSEQ multiplex PCR; the TCRdb copy retains only in-frame clones and omits some. The repertoire holds 55,000 to 80,000 clones, roughly 84% seen once, with approximately 21% in the top ten. V lost 7 bases, J lost 8 bases, and 7 bases stayed unmatched. The CDR3 loop spans 12 amino acids. Germline CDR1 is LNHDA and CDR2 is SQIVND (reference sequence). This TCR was sampled from an adult in good health. Source: peripheral blood, taken on day 0 of AZD1222 vaccination. The chain has TRBV19 and TRBJ1-2, with 7 bases matching TRBD1. DNA for the CDR3: TGTGCCAGTAAAGACAGGGCGGGCGGCTACACCTTC. Protein: CASKDRAGGYTF.